This T cell receptor (beta chain) comes out of a study of shared clonotypes between healthy human individuals. The naive CD8 fraction comprised CD45RO-negative cells positively selected for CCR7 and excluded terminally differentiated effector memory CD45RA+ cells. Donors, without exception, were Caucasian adults residing in Nashville, Tennessee. To note about this clone: Its antigen is not known.

Points from the study as a whole: As a rule, naive subsets had a larger estimated richness than memory subsets.

Sequencing was at deep level. Profiling relied on immunoSEQ multiplex PCR, and the TCRdb table lists in-frame clones only, not all of them. Here the sample spans about 2 million clones, about 95% being singletons. The J segment lost 4 bases and the V segment lost 2 bases, leaving 16 bases of the junction unmatched. The CDR3 is made up of 20 amino acids. Germline CDR1 SNHLY, CDR2 FYNNEI. The receptor comes from a man between 18 and 29 years old in good health. Sequences were obtained from naive CD8+ T cells sorted from blood. V is TRBV2 and J is TRBJ2-7; TRBD2 agrees at 14 bases. Here the CDR3 reads CASSETGGTSGRTLFYEQYF. Here the CDR3 DNA reads TGTGCCAGCAGTGAAACGGGGGGGACTAGCGGGAGAACTCTCTTTTACGAGCAGTACTTC. The complete variable domain, with remaining parts taken from reference TRBV2 and TRBJ2-7, reads EPEVTQTPSHQVTQMGQEVILRCVPISNHLYFYWYRQILGQKVEFLVSFYNNEISEKSEIFDDQFSVERPDGSNFTLKIRSTKLEDSAMYFCASSETGGTSGRTLFYEQYFGPGTRLTVT.